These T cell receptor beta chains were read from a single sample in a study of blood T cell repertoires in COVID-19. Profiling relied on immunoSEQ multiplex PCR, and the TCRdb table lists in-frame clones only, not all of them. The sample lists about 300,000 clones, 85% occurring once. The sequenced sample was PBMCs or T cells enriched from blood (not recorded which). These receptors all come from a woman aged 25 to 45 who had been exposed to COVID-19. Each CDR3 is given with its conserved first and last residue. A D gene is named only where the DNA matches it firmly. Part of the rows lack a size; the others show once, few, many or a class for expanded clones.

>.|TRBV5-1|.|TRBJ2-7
CASSLNNYEQYF
TGCGCCAGCAGCTTGAACAACTACGAGCAGTACTTC
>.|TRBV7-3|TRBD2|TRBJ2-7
CASAYGAGRYEQYF
TGTGCCAGCGCATACGGAGCGGGGAGATACGAGCAGTACTTC
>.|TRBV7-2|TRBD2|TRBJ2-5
CASTLGGLAQETQYF
TGTGCCAGCACTCTAGGGGGACTAGCCCAAGAGACCCAGTACTTC
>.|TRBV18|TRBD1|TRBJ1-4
CASSPGTANEKLFF
TGTGCCAGCTCACCCGGGACAGCTAATGAAAAACTGTTTTTT
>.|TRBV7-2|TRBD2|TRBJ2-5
CASSPGLGSGGFQETQYF
TGTGCCAGCAGCCCAGGTCTGGGTAGCGGGGGATTCCAAGAGACCCAGTACTTC
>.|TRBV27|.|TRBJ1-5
CASSIGTPGGNQPQHF
TGTGCCAGCAGTATCGGGACACCCGGAGGCAATCAGCCCCAGCATTTT
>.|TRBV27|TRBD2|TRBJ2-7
CASAREGMGYEQYF
TGTGCCAGCGCCCGGGAGGGGATGGGGTACGAGCAGTACTTC
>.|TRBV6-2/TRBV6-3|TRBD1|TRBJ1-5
CASSWKPGQGPIFSNQPQHF
TGTGCCAGCAGTTGGAAACCGGGACAGGGGCCAATCTTCTCGAATCAGCCCCAGCATTTT
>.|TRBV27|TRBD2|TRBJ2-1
CASSAGTISSGSIYEQFF
TGTGCCAGCAGCGCGGGAACAATAAGTAGCGGGAGTATATATGAGCAGTTCTTC
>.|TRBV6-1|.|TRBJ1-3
CASSEFMSIYF
TGTGCCAGCAGTGAATTTATGTCCATATATTTT
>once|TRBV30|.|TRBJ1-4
CAWSRGGGEKLFF
TGTGCCTGGAGTCGAGGGGGGGGCGAAAAACTGTTTTTT
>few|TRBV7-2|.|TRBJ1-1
CASSGGGSNTEAFF
TGTGCCAGCAGCGGGGGAGGGTCAAACACTGAAGCTTTCTTT
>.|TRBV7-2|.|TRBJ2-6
CASSLWRRGAGANVLTF
TGTGCCAGCAGCTTATGGAGACGCGGCGCTGGGGCCAACGTCCTGACTTTC
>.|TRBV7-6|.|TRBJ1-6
CASSQTGVRNSPLHF
TGTGCCAGCAGTCAGACAGGAGTAAGGAATTCACCCCTCCACTTT
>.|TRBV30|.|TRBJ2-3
CAWSVAGDTQYF
TGTGCCTGGAGTGTGGCCGGGGATACGCAGTATTTT
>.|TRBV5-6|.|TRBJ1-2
CASSLVAGDHTF
TGTGCCAGCAGCTTGGTGGCAGGGGATCACACCTTC
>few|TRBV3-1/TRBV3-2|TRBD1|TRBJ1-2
CASSQTDRAYGYTF
TGTGCCAGCAGCCAGACGGACAGGGCCTATGGCTACACCTTC
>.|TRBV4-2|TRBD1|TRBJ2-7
CASSQVSGTGIYEQYF
TGTGCCAGCAGCCAAGTGTCCGGGACAGGGATCTACGAGCAGTACTTC
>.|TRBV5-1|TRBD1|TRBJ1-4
CASSGRQGPNEKLFF
TGCGCCAGCAGCGGAAGACAGGGGCCTAATGAAAAACTGTTTTTT
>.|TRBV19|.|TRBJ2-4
CASSIRQGYIQYF
TGTGCCAGTAGTATTAGGCAGGGTTACATTCAGTACTTC
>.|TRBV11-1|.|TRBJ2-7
CASSLDPGAAYEQYF
TGTGCCAGCAGCTTAGACCCGGGAGCGGCCTACGAGCAGTACTTC
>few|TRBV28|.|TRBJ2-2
CASSLTGTTGELFF
TGTGCCAGCAGTTTAACAGGGACCACCGGGGAGCTGTTTTTT
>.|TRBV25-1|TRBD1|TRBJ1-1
CASSARTGGFTEAFF
TGTGCCAGCAGTGCAAGGACAGGGGGCTTCACTGAAGCTTTCTTT
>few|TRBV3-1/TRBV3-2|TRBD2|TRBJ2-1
CASSPGGLAGFLEQFF
TGTGCCAGCAGCCCGGGGGGACTAGCGGGGTTTCTGGAGCAGTTCTTC
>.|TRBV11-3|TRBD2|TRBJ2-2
CASSPHGTTNTGELFF
TGTGCCAGCAGCCCACACGGGACTACGAACACCGGGGAGCTGTTTTTT
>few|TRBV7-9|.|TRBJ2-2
CASSLVLSSTGELFF
TGTGCCAGCAGCTTAGTTTTATCTAGCACCGGGGAGCTGTTTTTT
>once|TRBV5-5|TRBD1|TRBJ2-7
CASSKLPRDSYEQYF
TGTGCCAGCAGCAAACTCCCCCGGGACAGCTACGAGCAGTACTTC
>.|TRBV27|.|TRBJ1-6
CASSPPGDSYNSPLHF
TGTGCCAGCAGCCCCCCGGGGGACTCCTATAATTCACCCCTCCACTTT
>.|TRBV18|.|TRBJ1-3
CASSPQTTGNTIYF
TGTGCCAGCTCACCACAGACTACCGGAAACACCATATATTTT
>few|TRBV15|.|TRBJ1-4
CATSRDPGVGEKLFF
TGTGCCACCAGCAGAGATCCAGGGGTGGGAGAAAAACTGTTTTTT
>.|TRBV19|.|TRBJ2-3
CATRVGSTDTQYF
TGTGCAACTCGGGTTGGAAGCACAGATACGCAGTATTTT
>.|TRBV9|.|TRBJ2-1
CASSRSGGWQFF
TGTGCCAGCAGTCGTAGCGGTGGTTGGCAGTTCTTC
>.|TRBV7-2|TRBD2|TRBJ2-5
CASSLYGGGETQYF
TGTGCCAGCAGCTTATACGGGGGGGGAGAGACCCAGTACTTC
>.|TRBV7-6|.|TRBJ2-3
CASSLSVLAHTQYF
TGTGCCAGCAGCTTATCTGTCCTAGCGCATACGCAGTATTTT
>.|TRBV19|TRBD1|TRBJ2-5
CASSISGQGTETQYF
TGTGCCAGTAGTATCTCGGGACAGGGTACAGAGACCCAGTACTTC
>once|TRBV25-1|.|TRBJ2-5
CASSEPVVETQYF
TGTGCCAGCAGTGAACCCGTTGTGGAGACCCAGTACTTC
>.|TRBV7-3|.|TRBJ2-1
CASSEDREAYSYNEQFF
TGTGCCAGCAGCGAAGACAGGGAGGCTTACTCCTACAATGAGCAGTTCTTC
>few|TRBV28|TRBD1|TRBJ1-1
CASSALPFGQGRDTEAFF
TGTGCCAGCAGTGCCCTCCCGTTTGGACAGGGGAGAGACACTGAAGCTTTCTTT
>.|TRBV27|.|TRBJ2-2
CASSLKGRAGELFF
TGTGCCAGCAGTTTAAAGGGCAGGGCCGGGGAGCTGTTTTTT
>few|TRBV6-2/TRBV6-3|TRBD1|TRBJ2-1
CASSYSTTGGYEQFF
TGTGCCAGCAGTTACTCCACCACAGGGGGCTATGAGCAGTTCTTC
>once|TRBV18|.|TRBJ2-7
CASSREFYEQYF
TGTGCCAGCTCCCGGGAGTTTTACGAGCAGTACTTC
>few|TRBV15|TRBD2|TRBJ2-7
CATSRASGVAGFYEQYF
TGTGCCACCAGCAGGGCTTCTGGAGTAGCGGGGTTTTACGAGCAGTACTTC
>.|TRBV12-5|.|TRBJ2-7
CASGLVQALSYEQYF
TGTGCTAGTGGTTTGGTCCAGGCTCTCTCCTACGAGCAGTACTTC
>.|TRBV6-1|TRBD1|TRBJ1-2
CASSEGDRNSGYTF
TGTGCCAGCAGTGAAGGGGACAGGAACTCCGGCTACACCTTC
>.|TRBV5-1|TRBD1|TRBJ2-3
CASDPGTGGDTQYF
TGCGCCAGCGATCCGGGGACAGGGGGAGATACGCAGTATTTT